Following are 24 T cell receptor beta chains from one sample sequenced in a study of CD8 T cells in ankylosing spondylitis (dated 2017 in TCRdb). Which antigens these TCRs recognize remains unknown. The full study reports these points: Blood from ankylosing spondylitis patients appeared to be characterized by a TCR beta motif made up of under ten highly homologous amino acid variants.

Library prep was done by 5' RACE. The sequencer was an Illumina HiSeq 2500. The public reads were run again by TCRdb, first through fastp at Q25 and then through MiXCR, and only productive beta chains were kept. Entries are consolidated by CDR3 protein sequence, retaining the most common genes and DNA. A total of about 220,000 distinct CDR3 sequences appear in this sample, 6% to 8.5% of them only once. The biggest ten clones account for 14% of the sample. What was sequenced was blood, either unsorted or a sorted T cell fraction (not recorded which). These TCRs come from a male donor with ankylosing spondylitis.

This clonotype was seen repeatedly, ten times or more. The rearrangement links TRBV5-1 to TRBJ1-4; unclear D gene. The length of the CDR3 is 13 residues. V lost 1 base to trimming and J lost 4 bases, with 5 bases between them. Germline V gene data show CDR1 as SGHRS and CDR2 as YFSETQ. The CDR3 region has the DNA TGCGCCAGCAGCTTGACGGGTAATGAAAAACTGTTTTTT. Translation gives CASSLTGNEKLFF.

This clonotype was counted at least ten times. The rearrangement joins TRBV27 to TRBJ2-3, with D unresolved. CDR3 length equals 14 residues. The germline V and J ends were trimmed by 5 bases and 3 bases, with 12 bases remaining between them. Germline values: CDR1 MNHEY, CDR2 SMNVEV (reference sequence). The CDR3 nucleotides read TGTGCCAGCAGTCCCTACATTGGGACAGATACGCAGTATTTT. As protein: CASSPYIGTDTQYF.

This clonotype showed up many times. V usage is TRBV6-5 and J usage is TRBJ2-7; TRBD1 agrees at 11 bases. This CDR3 region has 16 residues. Germline CDR1 and CDR2: MNHEY and SVGAGI. The junction had 7 bases not matched to a gene; V was cut back by 2 bases and J by 4 bases. The CDR3 DNA reads TGTGCCAGCAGTTACCCTTCGGGGACAGGGGGATACGAGCAGTACTTC. This encodes CASSYPSGTGGYEQYF.

This clonotype was counted ten times or more. The J gene is TRBJ2-1, the V gene TRBV7-9; the D is unclear. Trimming removed 5 bases from V and 7 bases from J, with 18 bases in between. CDR1 SEHNR and CDR2 FQNEAQ come from the germline V gene (reference sequence). CDR3 length: 15 amino acids. CDR3 nucleotide sequence: TGTGCCAGCAGCCCGTCGGAGCTCGAACGTAATGAGCAGTTCTTC. It yields the protein CASSPSELERNEQFF.

This clonotype was counted at least ten times. The chain recombines TRBV2 with TRBJ2-3; D call uncertain. CDR1 is SNHLY and CDR2 is FYNNEI in the germline V gene. This CDR3 contains 14 residues. V was shortened by 2 bases and J by 1 base, with 7 bases between the two germline ends. CDR3 sequence reads: CASSENWGTDTQYF. CDR3 coding DNA: TGTGCCAGCAGTGAAAATTGGGGCACAGATACGCAGTATTTT.

The V call is TRBV6-1, the J call TRBJ2-7; D may correspond to TRBD1 or TRBD2 (5 bases each). This CDR3 is built from 14 residues. Between the trimmed V and J ends, which lost 8 bases and 0 bases, there was a span of 14 bases. The V gene's germline CDR1 is MNHNS and CDR2 SASEGT. The CDR3 DNA reads TGTGCCAGCTTTGAAGGGACCCACTCCTACGAGCAGTACTTC. It encodes CASFEGTHSYEQYF.

This clonotype was recorded at least ten times. The gene calls are TRBV5-5 and TRBJ1-2; perhaps TRBD1 as D (5 bases). Germline-derived CDR1 and CDR2 are SGHKS and YYEKEE (reference sequence). This CDR3 contains 13 residues. The ends were cut back, 1 base at V and 2 bases at J, with 6 bases in the middle. CDR3: CASSLRGNYGYTF. The CDR3 DNA reads TGTGCCAGCAGCTTGCGGGGGAACTATGGCTACACCTTC.

This clonotype was seen repeatedly, ten times or more. The J gene is TRBJ2-1, the V gene TRBV13; TRBD1 might be the D (7 bases). The CDR3 loop spans 15 amino acids. With 5 bases removed from V and 8 bases from J, the gap between germline ends came to 19 bases. The germline gives CDR1 PRHDT, CDR2 FYEKMQ (reference sequence). The CDR3, as DNA: TGTGCCAGCAGCCCACAGGGGAGGAAACGCGATGAGCAGTTCTTC. It specifies CASSPQGRKRDEQFF.

There are a few counts of this clonotype. The V call is TRBV6-1, the J call TRBJ2-1; TRBD1 is a possible D gene (6 bases). Germline V gives CDR1 MNHNS, CDR2 SASEGT. Trimming took off 10 bases at V and 7 bases at J, with 20 bases between the two ends. The CDR3 spans 14 residues. The CDR3 reads CATHDRPRPNEQFF. DNA for the CDR3: TGTGCCACCCATGACAGGCCGCGGCCTAATGAGCAGTTCTTC.

This clonotype was seen at least ten times. This sequence joins TRBV5-1 and TRBJ1-2; D not resolved. Trimming cost V 3 bases and J 4 bases, with 7 bases left between them. The CDR3 contains 12 residues. Germline loops: CDR1 SGHRS, CDR2 YFSETQ. CDR3 residues: CASSSDFYGYTF. Here the CDR3 DNA reads TGCGCCAGCAGCTCGGACTTCTATGGCTACACCTTC.

There are many counts of this clonotype. The genes are TRBV7-8 and TRBJ1-1, with TRBD1 matching over 9 bases. The CDR3 runs to 15 residues. J was trimmed by 4 bases and V by 3 bases; bases with no gene match: 6. Germline V gene sequence: CDR1 SGHVS, CDR2 FQNEAQ. The CDR3 DNA is TGTGCCAGCAGCTTTACACAGGGGGCGCCCACTGAAGCTTTCTTT. Translation gives CASSFTQGAPTEAFF.

Many counts were recorded for this clonotype. The CDR3 region has the DNA TGTGCCAGCAGGCCTAGCGGGGGGGCCTCCTACAATGAGCAGTTCTTC. Translated: CASRPSGGASYNEQFF. V usage is TRBV7-9 and J usage is TRBJ2-1, with 12 bases that match TRBD2. This CDR3 comprises 16 residues. Looked up from germline, CDR1 is SEHNR and CDR2 is FQNEAQ (reference sequence). The J segment lost 0 bases and the V segment lost 6 bases, leaving 3 bases of the junction unmatched. The full variable domain, completed using reference TRBV7-9 and TRBJ2-1, is DTGVSQNPRHKITKRGQNVTFRCDPISEHNRLYWYRQTLGQGPEFLTYFQNEAQLEKSRLLSDRFSAERPKGSFSTLEIQRTEQGDSAMYLCASRPSGGASYNEQFFGPGTRLTVL.

This clonotype was counted only a few times. The CDR3 spells CASSLWGDAYNEQFF. In DNA form, the CDR3 reads TGTGCCAGCAGCTTGTGGGGGGACGCGTACAATGAGCAGTTCTTC. The V and J genes are TRBV5-5 and TRBJ2-1, with D perhaps matching TRBD2 (6 bases). V lost 1 base and J 4 bases, leaving 12 bases between the germline ends. The CDR3 spans 15 residues. Germline-derived CDR1 and CDR2 are SGHKS and YYEKEE (reference sequence).

The gene calls are TRBV28 and TRBJ2-5, with TRBD1 as a possible D gene (6 bases). V gave up 6 bases and J gave up 5 bases, with 19 bases separating them. Germline CDR1 is MDHEN and CDR2 is SYDVKM. This CDR3 is 15 amino acids long. This CDR3 is CASSIPQGLQETQYF. In nucleotides, the CDR3 is TGTGCCAGCAGCATACCACAGGGCTTACAGGAGACCCAGTACTTC.

This clonotype was counted at least ten times. The rearrangement joins TRBV12-3 or TRBV12-4 to TRBJ2-1; D not resolved. V lost 0 bases, J lost 9 bases, and 9 bases lay in between. The CDR3 spans 13 residues. CDR3 DNA sequence: TGTGCCAGCAGTTTAGCGACTTTTGTTGAGCAGTTCTTC. Its translation is CASSLATFVEQFF.

This clonotype was seen repeatedly, ten times or more. The CDR3 nucleotides read TGTGCCAGCAGTTTTACCCCCTATAGCAATCAGCCCCAGCATTTT. Its translation: CASSFTPYSNQPQHF. The V and J genes are TRBV27 and TRBJ1-5; no definite D call. Deletions cut 3 bases from V and 0 bases from J, with 9 bases between. This CDR3 contains 15 residues. Germline-derived CDR1 and CDR2 are MNHEY and SMNVEV (reference sequence).

This clonotype has at least ten counts. V and J are TRBV3-1 and TRBJ2-7; TRBD2 aligns across 7 bases. Germline values: CDR1 LGHDT, CDR2 YNNKEL (reference sequence). The V gene end was trimmed by 1 base and the J gene end by 0 bases; junction bases not matched to a gene: 9. CDR3 length: 17 amino acids. DNA of the CDR3: TGTGCCAGCAGCCAAGGGCCAGTGGGAGGGAGCTCCTACGAGCAGTACTTC. Residues: CASSQGPVGGSSYEQYF.

This clonotype was counted a few times. An end of the junction differs from the germline gene, which may be a read error. The V gene is TRBV6-5, the J gene TRBJ2-2; D gene ambiguous. Germline-derived CDR1 and CDR2 are MNHEY and SVGAGI. The CDR3 runs 13 residues. Here the CDR3 reads CASGYVVTGELFF. DNA for the CDR3: TGTGCCAGCGGTTACGTCGTCACCGGGGAGCTGTTTTTT.

This clonotype has just a few counts. V is TRBV6-5 and J is TRBJ2-6; D uncertain. The V gene's germline CDR1 is MNHEY and CDR2 SVGAGI. Trimming took 2 bases from V and 4 from J, leaving 9 bases between them. CDR3 length: 15 amino acids. In DNA form, the CDR3 reads TGTGCCAGCAGTTACACGTTGGCCGGGGCCAACGTCCTGACTTTC. Residues: CASSYTLAGANVLTF.

This clonotype was seen many times. The genes are TRBV11-2 and TRBJ1-2; the match to TRBD1 covers 9 bases. In germline, CDR1 is SGHAT, CDR2 FQNNGV. Losses at the gene ends were 5 bases for V and 6 bases for J; bases not matched to a gene: 13. The CDR3 runs to 16 residues. As DNA, the CDR3 is TGTGCCAGCAGCCTAGGACCCGGGACAGGGTATAATGGCTACACCTTC. This gives the protein CASSLGPGTGYNGYTF.

This clonotype was recorded at least ten times. V usage is TRBV15 and J usage is TRBJ1-1; 7 nucleotides line up with TRBD1. The CDR3 totals 15 residues. V dropped 3 bases and J dropped 7; count of bases not matched to a gene: 11. In germline, CDR1 is LNHNV, CDR2 YYDKDF (reference sequence). The CDR3 region has the DNA TGTGCCACCAGCAGGCCGGACAGGCTGGAGAATGAAGCTTTCTTT. Translated: CATSRPDRLENEAFF. Together with reference TRBV15 and TRBJ1-1, the CDR3 gives the full variable domain: DAMVIQNPRYQVTQFGKPVTLSCSQTLNHNVMYWYQQKSSQAPKLLFHYYDKDFNNEADTPDNFQSRRPNTSFCFLDIRSPGLGDTAMYLCATSRPDRLENEAFFGQGTRLTVV.

This chain connects TRBV11-2 to TRBJ2-7; weak D call: TRBD2 (6 bases). The germline V gene has CDR1 SGHAT and CDR2 FQNNGV. The CDR3 extends over 16 amino acids. Deletions cut 0 bases from V and 0 bases from J, with 12 bases between. The CDR3 DNA sequence: TGTGCCAGCAGCTTAGATGGACTAATGATCTCCTACGAGCAGTACTTC. This encodes CASSLDGLMISYEQYF.

This clonotype showed up many times. The chain uses TRBV7-9 and TRBJ1-2; tentative D call: TRBD1 (5 bases). Germline V gene lookup returns CDR1 SEHNR and CDR2 FQNEAQ (reference sequence). V lost 4 bases to trimming and J lost 8 bases, with 17 bases between them. The CDR3 is made up of 14 amino acids. The CDR3 spells CASSWTGTARGYTF. Here the CDR3 DNA reads TGTGCCAGCAGCTGGACCGGGACCGCAAGGGGCTACACCTTC.

This clonotype appeared many times. The chain is built from TRBV6-1 and TRBJ1-2; D is perhaps TRBD1 (5 bases). Germline V lookup: CDR1 MNHNS, CDR2 SASEGT. The length of the CDR3 is 16 residues. V was pared by 8 bases and J by 6 bases, with 25 bases between. In nucleotides, the CDR3 is TGTGCCAGCTCCCGGGGGGGGAAACAGCCGTACCATGGCTACACCTTC. Its translation is CASSRGGKQPYHGYTF.